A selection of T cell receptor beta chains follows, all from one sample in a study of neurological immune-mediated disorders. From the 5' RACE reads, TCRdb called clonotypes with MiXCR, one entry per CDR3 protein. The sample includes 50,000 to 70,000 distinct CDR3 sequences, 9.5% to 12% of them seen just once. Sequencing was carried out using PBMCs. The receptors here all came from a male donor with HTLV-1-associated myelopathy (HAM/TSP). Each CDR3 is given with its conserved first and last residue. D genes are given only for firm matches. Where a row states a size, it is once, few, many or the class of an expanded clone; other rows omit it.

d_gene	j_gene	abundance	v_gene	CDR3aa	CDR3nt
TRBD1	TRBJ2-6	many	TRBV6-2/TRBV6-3	CASRGQGGPNVLTF	TGTGCCAGCAGAGGACAGGGGGGTCCCAACGTCCTGACTTTC
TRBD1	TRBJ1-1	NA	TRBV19	CASSPRGRGSGTEAFF	TGTGCCAGTAGTCCTCGGGGCAGGGGGTCGGGCACTGAAGCTTTCTTT
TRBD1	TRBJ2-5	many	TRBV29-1	CSADRGQETQYF	TGCAGCGCTGACAGGGGGCAAGAGACCCAGTACTTC
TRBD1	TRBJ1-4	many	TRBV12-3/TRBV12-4	CASSNTGVREKKLFF	TGTGCCAGCAGTAACACAGGGGTAAGGGAGAAAAAACTGTTTTTT
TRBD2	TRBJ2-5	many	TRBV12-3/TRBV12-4	CASSSQLAGGRETQYF	TGTGCCAGCAGTAGTCAGCTAGCGGGAGGGAGAGAGACCCAGTACTTC
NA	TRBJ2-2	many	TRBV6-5	CASRPTGNTGELFF	TGTGCCAGCAGACCCACAGGGAACACCGGGGAGCTGTTTTTT
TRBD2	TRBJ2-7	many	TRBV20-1	CSARWGSPGLAGGRTYEQYF	TGCAGTGCTAGGTGGGGGAGTCCGGGACTAGCGGGGGGTAGAACCTACGAGCAGTACTTC
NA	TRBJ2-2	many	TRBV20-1	CSARDKERDRRGNTGELFF	TGCAGTGCTAGAGACAAAGAGCGGGACAGGCGTGGAAACACCGGGGAGCTGTTTTTT
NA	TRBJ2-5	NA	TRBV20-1	CSVGEAQETQYF	TGCAGTGTCGGAGAGGCCCAAGAGACCCAGTACTTC
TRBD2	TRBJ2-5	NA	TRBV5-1	CASSRSGGNQETQYF	TGCGCCAGCAGCCGCAGCGGGGGGAACCAAGAGACCCAGTACTTC
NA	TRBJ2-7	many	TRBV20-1	CSAWGTGADEQYF	TGCAGTGCATGGGGGACCGGAGCCGACGAGCAGTACTTC
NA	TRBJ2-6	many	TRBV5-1	CASSLHPSGANVLTF	TGCGCCAGCAGTTTACATCCCTCTGGGGCCAACGTCCTGACTTTC
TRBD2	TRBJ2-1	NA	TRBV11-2	CARTFGLAGEISYNEQFF	TGTGCCAGGACCTTCGGACTAGCGGGGGAGATTTCATACAATGAGCAGTTCTTC
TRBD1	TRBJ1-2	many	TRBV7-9	CASSLGQALGYGYTF	TGTGCCAGCAGCCTGGGACAGGCCTTGGGCTATGGCTACACCTTC
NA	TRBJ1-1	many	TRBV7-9	CASSLTTGEAFF	TGTGCCAGCAGCCTAACAACAGGTGAAGCTTTCTTT
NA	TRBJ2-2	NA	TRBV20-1	CSVQARGLGGELFF	TGCAGTGTCCAGGCCAGGGGTCTCGGCGGGGAGCTGTTTTTT
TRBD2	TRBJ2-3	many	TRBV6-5	CASSYGGGADFLQYF	TGTGCCAGCAGTTATGGCGGGGGGGCCGATTTTCTGCAGTATTTT
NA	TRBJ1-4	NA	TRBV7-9	CASSFYICSAPDRAGEKLFF	NA
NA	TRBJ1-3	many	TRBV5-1	CASSLEGDTTGNTIYF	TGCGCCAGCAGCTTGGAGGGAGATACCACTGGAAACACCATATATTTT
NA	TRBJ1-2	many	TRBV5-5	CASSSAQGSGGYTF	TGTGCCAGCAGCTCCGCACAGGGTTCGGGTGGCTACACCTTC
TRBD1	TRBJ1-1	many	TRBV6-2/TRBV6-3	CASTHRGLKNTEAFF	TGTGCCAGCACCCACAGGGGGTTGAAGAACACTGAAGCTTTCTTT
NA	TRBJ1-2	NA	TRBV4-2	CASSQAQGLDYGYTF	TGTGCCAGCAGCCAAGCACAGGGACTTGACTATGGCTACACCTTC
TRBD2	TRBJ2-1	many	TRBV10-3	CAIKSAGGPDEQFF	TGTGCCATCAAGTCGGCGGGGGGGCCAGATGAGCAGTTCTTC
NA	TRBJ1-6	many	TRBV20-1	CSASSARGGYSPLHF	TGCAGTGCTAGTTCAGCCAGGGGAGGTTATTCACCCCTCCACTTT
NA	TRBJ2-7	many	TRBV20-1	CSAREGLVPYEQYF	TGCAGTGCTAGAGAGGGATTAGTGCCCTACGAGCAGTACTTC
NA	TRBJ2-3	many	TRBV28	CASSFWTEGTDTQYF	TGTGCCAGCAGTTTTTGGACAGAAGGCACAGATACGCAGTATTTT
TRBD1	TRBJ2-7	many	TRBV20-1	CSARSTTGLEQYF	TGCAGTGCTAGGAGCACGACAGGGTTAGAGCAGTACTTC
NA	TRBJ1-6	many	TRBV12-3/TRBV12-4	CASSFPSNSPLHF	TGTGCCAGCAGTTTCCCTAGCAACTCACCCCTCCACTTT
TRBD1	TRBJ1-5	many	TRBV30	CAWTHPDRGNSNQPQHF	TGTGCCTGGACCCACCCGGACAGGGGAAATAGCAATCAGCCCCAGCATTTT
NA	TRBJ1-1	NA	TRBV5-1	CASSGGEVVPEAFF	TGCGCCAGCAGCGGAGGGGAGGTGGTTCCTGAAGCTTTCTTT
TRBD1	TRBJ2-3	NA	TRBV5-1	CASSGTGRPDTQYF	TGCGCCAGCAGCGGGACAGGTCGTCCAGATACGCAGTATTTT
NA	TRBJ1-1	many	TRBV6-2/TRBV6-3	CANRPQPGRAFF	TGTGCCAACAGACCACAGCCGGGTCGAGCTTTCTTT
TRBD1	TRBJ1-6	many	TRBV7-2	CASSFPAGQGRFTPLHF	TGTGCCAGCAGCTTTCCGGCTGGACAGGGAAGATTCACACCCCTCCACTTT
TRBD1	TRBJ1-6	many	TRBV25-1	CASGPGGRWNSPLHF	TGTGCCAGCGGTCCAGGGGGCAGGTGGAATTCACCCCTCCACTTT
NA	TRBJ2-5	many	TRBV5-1	CASSSGVEETQYF	TGCGCCAGCAGCTCAGGGGTTGAAGAGACCCAGTACTTC
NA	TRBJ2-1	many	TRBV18	CASRAVRHGSNEQFF	TGTGCCAGCCGGGCCGTCCGGCATGGTTCGAATGAGCAGTTCTTC
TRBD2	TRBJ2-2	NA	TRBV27	CASSVTSGGPNTGELFF	TGTGCCAGCAGTGTGACTAGCGGGGGCCCGAACACCGGGGAGCTGTTTTTT
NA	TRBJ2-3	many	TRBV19	CASRGEYTQYF	TGTGCCAGTAGGGGGGAGTATACGCAGTATTTT
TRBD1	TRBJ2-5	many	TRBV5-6	CASSPDRGRLETQYF	TGTGCCAGCAGCCCGGACAGGGGGCGGCTTGAGACCCAGTACTTC
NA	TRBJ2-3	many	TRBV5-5	CASSFGADTQYF	TGTGCCAGCAGCTTCGGGGCAGATACGCAGTATTTT
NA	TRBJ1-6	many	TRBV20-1	CSASSYSPLHF	TGCAGTGCTAGCAGTTATTCACCCCTCCACTTT
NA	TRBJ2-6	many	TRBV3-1	CASSQGISGANVLTF	TGTGCCAGCAGCCAAGGGATCTCTGGGGCCAACGTCCTGACTTTC
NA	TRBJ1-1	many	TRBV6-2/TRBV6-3	CASRPQPGRAFF	TGTGCCAGCAGACCACAGCCGGGTCGAGCTTTCTTT
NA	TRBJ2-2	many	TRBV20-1	CSARGVGTGELFF	TGCAGTGCTAGGGGGGTTGGCACCGGGGAGCTGTTTTTT
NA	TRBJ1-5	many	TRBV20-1	CSAKGTLAQPQHF	TGCAGTGCTAAAGGGACATTGGCTCAGCCCCAGCATTTT
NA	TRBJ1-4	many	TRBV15	CATSRDRATLEKLFF	TGTGCCACCAGCAGAGACCGGGCCACGCTTGAAAAACTGTTTTTT
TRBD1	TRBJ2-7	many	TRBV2	CASSGDSSYEQYF	TGTGCCAGCAGTGGGGACAGCTCCTACGAGCAGTACTTC
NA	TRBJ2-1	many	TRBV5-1	CASSLGGGRGNEQFF	TGCGCCAGCAGCTTGGGGGGAGGCAGAGGCAATGAGCAGTTCTTC
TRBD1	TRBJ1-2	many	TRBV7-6	CASSSFRTGRKGNYGYTF	TGTGCCAGCAGCTCGTTTAGGACAGGGAGGAAGGGGAACTATGGCTACACCTTC
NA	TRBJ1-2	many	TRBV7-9	CASSLAEGQGGYTF	TGTGCCAGCAGCTTAGCTGAGGGGCAGGGTGGCTACACCTTC
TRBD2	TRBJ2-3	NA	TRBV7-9	CVSSLLAIPDTQYF	TGTGTCAGCAGCCTACTAGCGATCCCGGATACGCAGTATTTT
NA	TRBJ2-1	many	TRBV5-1	CASSSGTGGHEQFF	TGCGCCAGCAGCTCAGGGACTGGAGGGCATGAGCAGTTCTTC
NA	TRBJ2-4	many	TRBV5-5	CASSLDPNTKNIQYF	TGTGCCAGCAGCTTGGACCCCAACACGAAAAACATTCAGTACTTC
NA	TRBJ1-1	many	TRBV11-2	CASSLAGFEAFF	TGTGCCAGCAGCTTAGCCGGTTTTGAAGCTTTCTTT
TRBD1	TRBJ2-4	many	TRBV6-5	CASSPGTAALLAKNIQYF	TGTGCCAGCAGTCCCGGGACAGCGGCCTTACTAGCCAAAAACATTCAGTACTTC
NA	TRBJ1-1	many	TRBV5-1	CASSAAGKTEAFF	TGCGCCAGCAGTGCAGCAGGGAAGACTGAAGCTTTCTTT
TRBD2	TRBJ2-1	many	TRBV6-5	CASSYSNRGVGEQFF	TGTGCCAGCAGTTACTCGAACCGGGGGGTCGGTGAGCAGTTCTTC
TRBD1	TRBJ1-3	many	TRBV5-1	CASSSSITGGAEGNTIYF	TGCGCCAGCAGCTCATCTATTACAGGGGGCGCGGAAGGAAACACCATATATTTT
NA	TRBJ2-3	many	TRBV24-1	CATSDLEGAWADTQYF	TGTGCCACCAGTGATTTGGAGGGAGCGTGGGCAGATACGCAGTATTTT
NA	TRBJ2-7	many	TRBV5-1	CASKTSTPPSYEQYF	TGCGCCAGCAAAACATCAACACCCCCCTCCTACGAGCAGTACTTC